This T cell receptor (beta chain) is drawn from a study of TIL therapy for anti-PD-1-resistant metastatic lung cancer (dated by TCRdb to 2020 to 2023). In terms of the full investigation: Enrolled patients had a median age of around 51 years (range about 38-85) and a median tumor PD-L1 proportion score of 4.5% to 6.5%. The cohort was predominantly lung adenocarcinoma, with a handful of EGFR-mutant and two ALK-rearranged tumors, and half of patients were current or former smokers. Across the cohort, whole-exome sequencing showed a median non-synonymous tumor mutation burden of around 1.4 mutations per megabase. T cell receptor beta sequencing of tumor and peripheral blood was used to follow clonotypes across the tumor, the expanded TIL product and serial blood samples. Overall study outcomes, separate from this receptor: The cohort was highly selected, including more treatment-naive, never-smoker and oncogene-addicted patients than is typical, which limits generalizability. Compared with baseline intratumoral T cells, expanded TIL cultures were more clonal and less diverse (median clonality about 5.8% vs 31%, p < 0.0001). The study protocol defined all tumor marker inferences as exploratory. Clonal turnover during TIL culture was high, and many clones enriched in the product were not detected in the baseline tumor, suggesting clonal contraction rather than faithful expansion.

Taken with the paper, the label for time point translates to: pre-treatment sample, taken before nivolumab and TIL therapy. Excised metastases, mostly pleural nodules or supraclavicular lymph nodes, were used as baseline tumor samples and were taken from the same resection from which TIL were grown. Tumors were harvested before any PD-1/PD-L1 blockade; patients then received nivolumab, and those progressing received lymphodepletion, expanded TIL infusion and IL-2. Adults with stage 4 NSCLC were enrolled in a dual-center phase I trial from October 2017 to January 2020. Samples came from a single-arm, open-label phase I trial of tumor-infiltrating lymphocyte therapy with nivolumab in advanced non-small cell lung cancer. Portions of each resected tumor were snap-frozen in liquid nitrogen and stored at -80 °C. Tumor regions of interest were chosen on H&E sections by laser-capture macrodissection, pulverized into around 16 mg aliquots, and extracted with Qiagen Allprep kits.

The immunoSEQ v3 hsTCRB kit was used to amplify TCR beta CDR3 regions from genomic DNA through bias-controlled multiplex PCR. TCR libraries were sequenced on an Illumina NextSeq 500 to some 2.2 million read pairs for survey level or about 5-6 million for deep level. Processing in the source paper ran as follows. The immunoSEQ Analyzer software assigned V, D and J genes, filtered out non-productive sequences, and reported clonality. Repertoires of infused TIL and blood were compared using productive Simpson clonality and the Morisita overlap index of productive TRB rearrangements. Held by TCRdb, this immuneACCESS table contains in-frame sequences only and omits some clones. Under half of the omission traces to an unresolved V gene where checked; the cause of the rest is unknown. That table supplies the V and J calls and clone size; D and trimming were determined from the DNA. The sample table records 45,000 to 50,000 clones; less than 75% of these occur just once. Of the sample, roughly 6% falls within the top ten clones.

A note on this clone: Its antigen specificity is not known. Per-base quality was not reported, and no clone a single base away is much larger than it.

CDR1 MNHNS and CDR2 SASEGT are derived from the germline V gene. Trimming takes 4 bases from V and 4 bases from J, and the germline ends sit 13 bases apart. Including the terminal cysteine and phenylalanine, the CDR3 comprises 14 residues. Just the 42-base CDR3 DNA is kept, in frame starting at base 1. The sample was tumor tissue, taken at baseline. The source is a person aged 25 to 79 with non-small cell lung cancer. The sequence joins TRBV6-1 to TRBJ1-1; tentative D gene TRBD1, with 5 bases matching. The CDR3 has the sequence CASSVGGKGTEAFF. The sequence in DNA is TGTGCCAGCAGTGTCGGGGGTAAGGGCACTGAAGCTTTCTTT.